This T cell receptor (beta chain) was sequenced for a study of CD8 T cells in ankylosing spondylitis. Broader study findings: For ankylosing spondylitis blood, a TCR beta motif of 7 or 8 highly homologous variants appeared characteristic. Significantly higher representation of disease-linked clones was reported for matched ankylosing spondylitis synovial fluid. The disease-linked clones had a CD8+ phenotype and low blood frequencies.

Regarding this clonotype: Its target is unknown.

CDR3 length: 12 residues. CDR1 is SGHVS, CDR2 FQNEAQ, per germline. The V end was cut by 1 base, the J end by 16 bases, with 14 bases between. Generation of TCR beta libraries employed quantitative 5'-RACE incorporating molecular barcodes. MiXCR, applied by TCRdb to the 5' RACE reads, yields one record per CDR3 protein. The sample carries tens of thousands of distinct CDR3 sequences, more than 25% recorded once. Sequences were obtained from blood, either unsorted or a sorted T cell fraction (not recorded which). The rearrangement links TRBV7-8 to TRBJ2-1, with a weak D call TRBD1 (5 bases). This TCR came from a male donor with ankylosing spondylitis or in good health (not recorded which). DNA for the CDR3: TGTGCCAGCAGCTTAGTAATCGGCAGGGAATTCTTC. Translating it yields CASSLVIGREFF.